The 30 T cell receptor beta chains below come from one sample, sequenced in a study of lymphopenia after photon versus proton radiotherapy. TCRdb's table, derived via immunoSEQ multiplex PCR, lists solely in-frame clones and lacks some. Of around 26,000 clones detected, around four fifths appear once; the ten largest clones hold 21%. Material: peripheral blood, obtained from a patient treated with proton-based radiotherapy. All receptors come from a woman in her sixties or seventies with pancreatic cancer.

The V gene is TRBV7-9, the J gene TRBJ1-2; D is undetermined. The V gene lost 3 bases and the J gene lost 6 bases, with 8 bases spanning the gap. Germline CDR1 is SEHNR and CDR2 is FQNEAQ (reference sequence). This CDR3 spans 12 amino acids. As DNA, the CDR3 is TGTGCCAGCAGCTTTCTTCTCGATGGCTACACCTTC. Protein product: CASSFLLDGYTF.

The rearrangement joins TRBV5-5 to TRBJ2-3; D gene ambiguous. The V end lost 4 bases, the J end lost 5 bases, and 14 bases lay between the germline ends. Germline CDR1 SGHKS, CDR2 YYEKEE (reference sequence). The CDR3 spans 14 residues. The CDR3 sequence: CASSAESSVDTQYF. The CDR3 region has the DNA TGTGCCAGCAGCGCCGAGTCTTCGGTAGATACGCAGTATTTT.

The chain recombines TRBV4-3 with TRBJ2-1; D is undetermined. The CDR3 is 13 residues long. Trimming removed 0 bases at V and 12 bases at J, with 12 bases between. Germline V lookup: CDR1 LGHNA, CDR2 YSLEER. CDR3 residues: CASSQDDRGTQFF. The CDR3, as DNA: TGCGCCAGCAGCCAAGATGATCGCGGTACGCAGTTCTTC.

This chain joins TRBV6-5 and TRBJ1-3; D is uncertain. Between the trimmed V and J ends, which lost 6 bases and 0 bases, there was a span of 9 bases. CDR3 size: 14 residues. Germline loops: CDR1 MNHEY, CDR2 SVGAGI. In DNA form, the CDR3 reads TGTGCCAGCAGCCTCCCAGACTCTGGAAACACCATATATTTT. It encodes CASSLPDSGNTIYF.

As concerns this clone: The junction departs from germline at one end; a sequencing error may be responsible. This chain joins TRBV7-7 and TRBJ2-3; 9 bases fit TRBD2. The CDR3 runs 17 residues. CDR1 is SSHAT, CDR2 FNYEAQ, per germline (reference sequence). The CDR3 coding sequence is TGTGCTAGCAGCTTAGGCGGGAGCGGGAGGTACGCAGATACGCAGTATTTT. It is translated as CASSLGGSGRYADTQYF.

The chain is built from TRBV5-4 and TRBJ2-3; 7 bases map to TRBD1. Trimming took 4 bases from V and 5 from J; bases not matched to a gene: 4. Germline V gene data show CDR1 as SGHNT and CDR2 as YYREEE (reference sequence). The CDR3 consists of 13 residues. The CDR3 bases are TGTGCCAGCAGCATCGACAGGGAAGATACGCAGTATTTT. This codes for CASSIDREDTQYF. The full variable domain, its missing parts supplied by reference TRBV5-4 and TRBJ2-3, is ETGVTQSPTHLIKTRGQQVTLRCSSQSGHNTVSWYQQALGQGPQFIFQYYREEENGRGNFPPRFSGLQFPNYSSELNVNALELDDSALYLCASSIDREDTQYFGPGTRLTVL.

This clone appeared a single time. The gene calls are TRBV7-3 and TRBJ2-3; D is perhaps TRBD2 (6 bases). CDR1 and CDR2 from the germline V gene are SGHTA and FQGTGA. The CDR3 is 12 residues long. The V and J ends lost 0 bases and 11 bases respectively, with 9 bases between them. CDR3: CASSLTSGEQYF. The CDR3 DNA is TGTGCCAGCAGCTTAACTAGCGGAGAGCAGTATTTT.

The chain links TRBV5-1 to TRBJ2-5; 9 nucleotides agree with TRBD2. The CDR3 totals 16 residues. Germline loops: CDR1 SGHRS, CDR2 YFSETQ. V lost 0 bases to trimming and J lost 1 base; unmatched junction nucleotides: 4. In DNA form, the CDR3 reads TGCGCCAGCAGCTTGGGTCCTAGCGGGATCCAAGAGACCCAGTACTTC. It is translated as CASSLGPSGIQETQYF.

CDR3 loop: CASRNIKTGGIFNQPQHF. The CDR3 DNA reads TGTGCCAGCAGGAATATCAAGACAGGGGGAATATTCAATCAGCCCCAGCATTTT. V is TRBV11-3 and J is TRBJ1-5, with 9 bases lining up with TRBD1. The junction had 15 bases not matched to a gene; V was cut back by 6 bases and J by 3 bases. This CDR3 has 18 residues. Germline V gene sequence: CDR1 SGHNT, CDR2 YENEEA.

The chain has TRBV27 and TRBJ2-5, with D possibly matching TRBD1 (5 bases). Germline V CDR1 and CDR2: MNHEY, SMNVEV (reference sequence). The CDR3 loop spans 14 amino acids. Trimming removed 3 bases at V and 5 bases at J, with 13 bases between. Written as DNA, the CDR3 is TGTGCCAGCAGTTTGGACACCTTCCAGGAGACCCAGTACTTC. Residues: CASSLDTFQETQYF.

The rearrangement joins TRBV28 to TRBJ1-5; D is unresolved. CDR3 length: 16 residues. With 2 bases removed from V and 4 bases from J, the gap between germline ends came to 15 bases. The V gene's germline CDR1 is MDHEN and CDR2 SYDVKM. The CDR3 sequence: CASSLQALLFNQPQHF. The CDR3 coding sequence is TGTGCCAGCAGTTTACAGGCCCTCCTTTTTAATCAGCCCCAGCATTTT.

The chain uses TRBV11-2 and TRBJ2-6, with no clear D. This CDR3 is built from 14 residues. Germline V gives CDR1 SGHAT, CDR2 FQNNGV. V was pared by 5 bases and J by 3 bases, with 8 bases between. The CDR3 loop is CASSQVGGANVLTF. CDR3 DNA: TGTGCCAGCAGCCAGGTTGGTGGGGCCAACGTCCTGACTTTC.

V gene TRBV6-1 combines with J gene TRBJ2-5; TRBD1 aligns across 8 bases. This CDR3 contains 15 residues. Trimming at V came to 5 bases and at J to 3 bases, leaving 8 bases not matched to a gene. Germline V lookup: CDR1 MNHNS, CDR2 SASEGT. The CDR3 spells CASSRTGGPKETQYF. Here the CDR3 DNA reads TGTGCCAGCAGTCGTACAGGGGGGCCAAAAGAGACCCAGTACTTC.

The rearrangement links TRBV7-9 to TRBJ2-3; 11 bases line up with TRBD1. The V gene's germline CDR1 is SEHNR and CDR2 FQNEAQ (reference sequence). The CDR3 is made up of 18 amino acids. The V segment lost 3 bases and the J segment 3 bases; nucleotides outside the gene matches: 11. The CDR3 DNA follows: TGTGCCAGCAGCTTTTGGACAGGGGGCAGAAGTAGAACAGATACGCAGTATTTT. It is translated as CASSFWTGGRSRTDTQYF.

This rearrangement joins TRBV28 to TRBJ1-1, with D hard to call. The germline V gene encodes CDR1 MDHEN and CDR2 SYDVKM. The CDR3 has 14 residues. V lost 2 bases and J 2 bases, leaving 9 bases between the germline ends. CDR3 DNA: TGTGCCAGCAGTTTAATAACCGCAAACACTGAAGCTTTCTTT. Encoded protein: CASSLITANTEAFF.

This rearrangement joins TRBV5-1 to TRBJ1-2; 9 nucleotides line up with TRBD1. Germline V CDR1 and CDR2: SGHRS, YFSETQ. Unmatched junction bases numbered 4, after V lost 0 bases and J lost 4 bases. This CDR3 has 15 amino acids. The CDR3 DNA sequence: TGCGCCAGCAGCTTGGGCGGGACAGGGAGCTATGGCTACACCTTC. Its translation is CASSLGGTGSYGYTF.

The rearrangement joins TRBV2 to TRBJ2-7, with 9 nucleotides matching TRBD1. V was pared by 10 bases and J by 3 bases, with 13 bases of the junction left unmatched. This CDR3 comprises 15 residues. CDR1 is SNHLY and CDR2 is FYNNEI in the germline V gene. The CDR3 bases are TGTGCCACTTACCCCGGGACAGGGCTCGACTACGAGCAGTACTTC. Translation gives CATYPGTGLDYEQYF.

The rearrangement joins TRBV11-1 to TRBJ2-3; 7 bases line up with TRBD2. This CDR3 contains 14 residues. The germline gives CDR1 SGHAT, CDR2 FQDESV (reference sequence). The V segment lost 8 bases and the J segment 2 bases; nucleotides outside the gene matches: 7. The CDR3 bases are TGTGCCAGCGCCCCTAGCGGTGACACAGATACGCAGTATTTT. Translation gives CASAPSGDTDTQYF.

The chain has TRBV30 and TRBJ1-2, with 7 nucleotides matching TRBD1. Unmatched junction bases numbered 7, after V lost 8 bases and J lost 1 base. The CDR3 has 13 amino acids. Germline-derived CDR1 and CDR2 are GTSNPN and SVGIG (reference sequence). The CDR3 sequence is CAGTVGRNYGYTF. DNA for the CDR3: TGTGCCGGGACAGTGGGCCGTAACTATGGCTACACCTTC.

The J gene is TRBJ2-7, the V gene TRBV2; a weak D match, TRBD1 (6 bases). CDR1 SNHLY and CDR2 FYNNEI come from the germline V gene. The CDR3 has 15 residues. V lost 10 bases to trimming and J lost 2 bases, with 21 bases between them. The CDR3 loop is CATKNSRDTPYEQYF. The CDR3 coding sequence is TGTGCCACCAAGAACAGCCGGGACACCCCCTACGAGCAGTACTTC.

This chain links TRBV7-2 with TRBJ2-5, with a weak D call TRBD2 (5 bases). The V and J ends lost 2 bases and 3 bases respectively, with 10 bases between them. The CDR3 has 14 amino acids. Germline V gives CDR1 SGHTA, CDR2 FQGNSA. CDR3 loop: CASSLRYGKETQYF. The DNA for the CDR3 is TGTGCCAGCAGCTTACGCTACGGGAAAGAGACCCAGTACTTC. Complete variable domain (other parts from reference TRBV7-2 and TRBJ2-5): GAGVSQSPSNKVTEKGKDVELRCDPISGHTALYWYRQSLGQGLEFLIYFQGNSAPDKSGLPSDRFSAERTGGSVSTLTIQRTQQEDSAVYLCASSLRYGKETQYFGPGTRLLVL.

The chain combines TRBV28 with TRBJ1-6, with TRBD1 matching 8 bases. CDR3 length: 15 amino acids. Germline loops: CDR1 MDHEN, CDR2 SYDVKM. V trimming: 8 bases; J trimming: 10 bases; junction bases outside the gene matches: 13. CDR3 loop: CASGENWTGKSPLHF. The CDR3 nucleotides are TGTGCCAGCGGTGAGAATTGGACAGGGAAGTCACCCCTCCACTTT.

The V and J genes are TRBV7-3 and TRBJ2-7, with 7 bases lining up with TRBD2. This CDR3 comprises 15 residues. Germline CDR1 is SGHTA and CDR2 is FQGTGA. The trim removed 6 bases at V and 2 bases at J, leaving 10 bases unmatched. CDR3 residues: CASRDWAGAPYEQYF. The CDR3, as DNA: TGTGCCAGCAGGGATTGGGCGGGAGCCCCCTACGAGCAGTACTTC.

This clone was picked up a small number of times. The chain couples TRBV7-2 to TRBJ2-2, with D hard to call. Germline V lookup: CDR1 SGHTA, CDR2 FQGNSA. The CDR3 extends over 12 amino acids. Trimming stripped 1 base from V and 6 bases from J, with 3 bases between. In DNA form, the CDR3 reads TGTGCCAGCAGCTTAGAGCCCGGGGAGCTGTTTTTT. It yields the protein CASSLEPGELFF. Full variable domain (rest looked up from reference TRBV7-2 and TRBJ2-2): GAGVSQSPSNKVTEKGKDVELRCDPISGHTALYWYRQSLGQGLEFLIYFQGNSAPDKSGLPSDRFSAERTGGSVSTLTIQRTQQEDSAVYLCASSLEPGELFFGEGSRLTVL.

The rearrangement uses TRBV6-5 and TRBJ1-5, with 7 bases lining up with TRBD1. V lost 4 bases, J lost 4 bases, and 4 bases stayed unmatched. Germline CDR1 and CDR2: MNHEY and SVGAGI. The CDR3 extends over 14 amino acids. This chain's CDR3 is CASSFTGENQPQHF. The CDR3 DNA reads TGTGCCAGCAGTTTCACAGGGGAGAATCAGCCCCAGCATTTT.

CDR3 DNA sequence: TGTGCCAGCAGCCCTGACCCCCTAGTGGGGACAGATACGCAGTATTTT. Protein: CASSPDPLVGTDTQYF. The gene calls are TRBV7-2 and TRBJ2-3; D gene unclear. Germline V gene data show CDR1 as SGHTA and CDR2 as FQGNSA. This CDR3 is built from 16 residues. Trimming shortened V by 5 bases and J by 3 bases, and 18 bases separated the two germline ends.

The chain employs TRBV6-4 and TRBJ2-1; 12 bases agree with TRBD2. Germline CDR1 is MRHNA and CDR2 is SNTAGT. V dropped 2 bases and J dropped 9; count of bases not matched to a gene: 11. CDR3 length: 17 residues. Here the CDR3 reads CASSDGGRTSGIPEQFF. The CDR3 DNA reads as TGTGCCAGCAGTGACGGGGGTAGGACTAGCGGGATCCCTGAGCAGTTCTTC.

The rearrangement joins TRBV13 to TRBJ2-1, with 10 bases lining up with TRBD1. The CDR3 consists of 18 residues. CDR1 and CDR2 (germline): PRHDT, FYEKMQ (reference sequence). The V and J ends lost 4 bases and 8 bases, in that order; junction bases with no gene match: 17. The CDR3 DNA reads TGTGCCAGCAGCTCTCCTAACCCGGACAGGGGGGCCCTCTATGAGCAGTTCTTC. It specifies CASSSPNPDRGALYEQFF.

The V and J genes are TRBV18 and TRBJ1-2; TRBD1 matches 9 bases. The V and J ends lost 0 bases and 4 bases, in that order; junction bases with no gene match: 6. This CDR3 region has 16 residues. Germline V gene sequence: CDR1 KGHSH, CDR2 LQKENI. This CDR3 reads CASSPPGQGLGYGYTF. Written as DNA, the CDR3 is TGTGCCAGCTCACCACCGGGACAGGGCTTGGGCTATGGCTACACCTTC. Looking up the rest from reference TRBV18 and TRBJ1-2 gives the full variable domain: NAGVMQNPRHLVRRRGQEARLRCSPMKGHSHVYWYRQLPEEGLKFMVYLQKENIIDESGMPKERFSAEFPKEGPSILRIQQVVRGDSAAYFCASSPPGQGLGYGYTFGSGTRLTVV.

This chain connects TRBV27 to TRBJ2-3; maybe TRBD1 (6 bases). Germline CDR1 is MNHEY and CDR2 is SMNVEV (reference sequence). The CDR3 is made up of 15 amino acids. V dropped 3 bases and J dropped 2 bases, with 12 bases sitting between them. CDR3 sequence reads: CASSFRQEYTDTQYF. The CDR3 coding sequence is TGTGCCAGCAGTTTTAGACAGGAATACACAGATACGCAGTATTTT.